Listed below are T cell receptor beta chains from one sample, sequenced in a study of cytomegalovirus exposure and HLA in healthy donors. The repertoire was sequenced with immunoSEQ multiplex PCR; TCRdb's copy has only in-frame clones and lacks some. The sample consists of about 200,000 clones, around 77% of them appearing once. Sequenced input: PBMCs. The receptor set was obtained from a woman aged 25 to 39 in good health and CMV-seronegative. Each CDR3 is given with its conserved first and last residue. Fields, in order: clone size, V gene, J gene, D gene, CDR3 DNA, CDR3 protein. D genes are given only for firm matches. Size values are once, few and many counts, or a class for expanded clones, and some rows have none.

.	TRBV5-5	TRBJ2-7	.	TGTGCCAGCAGCACCACGCCGGGACTGACCTACGAGCAGTACTTC	CASSTTPGLTYEQYF
.	TRBV6-6	TRBJ1-1	.	TGTGCCAGCACCCTAGGACAAATCACTGAAGCTTTCTTT	CASTLGQITEAFF
.	TRBV20-1	TRBJ2-1	.	TGCAGTGCATATTCCCCCGGGGAGCAGTTCTTC	CSAYSPGEQFF
few	TRBV6-1	TRBJ1-3	.	TGTGCCAGCAGTGAAGCGCTTCTAAGGTTGGGGCTTGGAAACACCATATATTTT	CASSEALLRLGLGNTIYF
.	TRBV2	TRBJ1-5	TRBD1	TGTGCCAGCAGTGTAGACAGGGCAAGAGAACATTTT	CASSVDRAREHF
.	TRBV19	TRBJ2-7	.	TGTGCCAGTAGCCCAACCCAGGGGACAGAGCAGTACTTC	CASSPTQGTEQYF
.	TRBV4-1	TRBJ2-3	TRBD2	TGCGCCAGCAGCCAATTAGCGGGAGGGCCGCGGACAGATACGCAGTATTTT	CASSQLAGGPRTDTQYF
.	TRBV11-2	TRBJ2-1	TRBD2	TGTGCCAGCAGCTCTCGACTAGCGGGGGGGCTGACCTACAATGAGCAGTTCTTC	CASSSRLAGGLTYNEQFF
.	TRBV29-1	TRBJ2-5	.	TGCAGCGCTCACCAGGGCCTTCTGGAGACCCAGTACTTC	CSAHQGLLETQYF
.	TRBV6-1	TRBJ2-6	TRBD1	TGTGCCAGCAGTGAGCAGGGGGCAGGGGCCAACGTCCTGACTTTC	CASSEQGAGANVLTF
.	TRBV7-9	TRBJ2-5	.	TGTGCCAGCAGCCCCCCGGGGTACCCCGGAGGCGAGACCCAGTACTTC	CASSPPGYPGGETQYF